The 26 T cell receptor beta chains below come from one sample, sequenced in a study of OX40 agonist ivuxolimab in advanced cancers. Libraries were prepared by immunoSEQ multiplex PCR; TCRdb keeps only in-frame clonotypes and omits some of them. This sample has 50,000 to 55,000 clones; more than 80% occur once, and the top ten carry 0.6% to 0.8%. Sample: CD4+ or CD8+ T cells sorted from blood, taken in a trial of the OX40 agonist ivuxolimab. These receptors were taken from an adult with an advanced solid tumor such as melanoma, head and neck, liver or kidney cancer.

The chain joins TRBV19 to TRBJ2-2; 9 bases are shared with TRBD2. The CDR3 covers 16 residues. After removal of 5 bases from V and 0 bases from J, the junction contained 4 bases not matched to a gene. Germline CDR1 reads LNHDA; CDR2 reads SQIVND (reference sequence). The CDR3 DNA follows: TGTGCCAGTAGTTTAATAGCGGGGGCGAACACCGGGGAGCTGTTTTTT. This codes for CASSLIAGANTGELFF.

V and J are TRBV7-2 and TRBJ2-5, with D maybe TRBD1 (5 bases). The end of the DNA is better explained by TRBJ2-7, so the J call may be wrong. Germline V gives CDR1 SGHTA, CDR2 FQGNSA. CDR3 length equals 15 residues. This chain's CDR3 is CASRATAYRSYEQYF. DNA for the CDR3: TGTGCCAGCAGGGCGACAGCCTATAGATCCTACGAGCAGTACTTC.

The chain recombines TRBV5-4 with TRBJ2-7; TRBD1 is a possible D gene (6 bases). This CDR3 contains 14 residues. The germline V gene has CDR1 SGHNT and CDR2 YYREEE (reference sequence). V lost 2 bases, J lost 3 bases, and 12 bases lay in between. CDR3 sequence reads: CASSFVGQLYEQYF. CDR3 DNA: TGTGCCAGCAGCTTCGTCGGACAGCTCTACGAGCAGTACTTC.

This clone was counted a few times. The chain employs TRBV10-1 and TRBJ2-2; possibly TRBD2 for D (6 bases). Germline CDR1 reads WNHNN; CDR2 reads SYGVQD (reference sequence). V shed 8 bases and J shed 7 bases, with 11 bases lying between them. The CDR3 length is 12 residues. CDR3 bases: TGCGCCAGCTCGGCGGGGATCGGGGAGCTGTTTTTT. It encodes CASSAGIGELFF.

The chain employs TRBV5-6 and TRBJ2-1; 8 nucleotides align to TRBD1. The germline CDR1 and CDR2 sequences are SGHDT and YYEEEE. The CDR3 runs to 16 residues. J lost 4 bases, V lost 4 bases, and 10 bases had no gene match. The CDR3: CASSRWGQGAYNEQFF. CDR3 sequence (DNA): TGTGCCAGCAGCCGGTGGGGTCAGGGGGCATACAATGAGCAGTTCTTC.

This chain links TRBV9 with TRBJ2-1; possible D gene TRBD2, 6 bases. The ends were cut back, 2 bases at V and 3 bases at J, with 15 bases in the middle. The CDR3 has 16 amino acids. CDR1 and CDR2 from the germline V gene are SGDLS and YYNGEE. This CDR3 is CASSVGTLGLYNEQFF. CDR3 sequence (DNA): TGTGCCAGCAGCGTGGGGACTCTAGGGCTCTACAATGAGCAGTTCTTC.

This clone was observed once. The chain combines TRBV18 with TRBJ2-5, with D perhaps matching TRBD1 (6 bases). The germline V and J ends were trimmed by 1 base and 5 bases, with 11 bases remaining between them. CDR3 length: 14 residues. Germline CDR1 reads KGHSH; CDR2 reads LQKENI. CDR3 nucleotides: TGTGCCAGCTCACCACTGGGCAGGGGCGAGACCCAGTACTTC. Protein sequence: CASSPLGRGETQYF.

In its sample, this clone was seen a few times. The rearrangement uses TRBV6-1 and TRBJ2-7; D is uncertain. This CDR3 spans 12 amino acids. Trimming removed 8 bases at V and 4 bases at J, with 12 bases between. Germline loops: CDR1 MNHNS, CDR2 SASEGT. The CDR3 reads CASVAGGYEQYF. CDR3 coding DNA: TGTGCCAGCGTGGCAGGCGGTTACGAGCAGTACTTC.

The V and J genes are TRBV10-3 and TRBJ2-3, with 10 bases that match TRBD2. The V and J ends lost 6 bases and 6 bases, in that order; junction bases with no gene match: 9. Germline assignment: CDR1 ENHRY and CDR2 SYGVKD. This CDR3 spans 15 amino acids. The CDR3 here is CAIRPGLAVSDTQYF. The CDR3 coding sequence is TGTGCCATCAGACCCGGACTAGCGGTGTCGGATACGCAGTATTTT.

The CDR3 bases are TGTGCCAGCAGCGTAGGTAGAGCGAGGAACACTGAAGCTTTCTTT. It translates to CASSVGRARNTEAFF. The chain uses TRBV9 and TRBJ1-1; D is unresolved. The CDR3 loop spans 15 amino acids. V lost 0 bases, J lost 1 base, and 10 bases lay in between. Germline CDR1 reads SGDLS; CDR2 reads YYNGEE. The full variable domain, in which reference TRBV9 and TRBJ1-1 provide the parts outside the CDR3, is DSGVTQTPKHLITATGQRVTLRCSPRSGDLSVYWYQQSLDQGLQFLIQYYNGEERAKGNILERFSAQQFPDLHSELNLSSLELGDSALYFCASSVGRARNTEAFFGQGTRLTVV.

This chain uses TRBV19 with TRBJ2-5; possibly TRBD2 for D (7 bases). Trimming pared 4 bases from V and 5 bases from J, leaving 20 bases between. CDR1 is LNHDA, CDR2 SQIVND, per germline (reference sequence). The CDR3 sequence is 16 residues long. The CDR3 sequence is CASSTGGGVVLETQYF. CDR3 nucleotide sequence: TGTGCCAGTAGTACCGGAGGGGGGGTGGTGTTGGAGACCCAGTACTTC.

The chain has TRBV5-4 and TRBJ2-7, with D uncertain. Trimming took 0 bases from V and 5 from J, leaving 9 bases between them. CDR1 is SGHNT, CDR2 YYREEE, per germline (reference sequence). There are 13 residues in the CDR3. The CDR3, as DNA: TGTGCCAGCAGCTTGGCTAGGAGCCACGAGCAGTACTTC. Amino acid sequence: CASSLARSHEQYF.

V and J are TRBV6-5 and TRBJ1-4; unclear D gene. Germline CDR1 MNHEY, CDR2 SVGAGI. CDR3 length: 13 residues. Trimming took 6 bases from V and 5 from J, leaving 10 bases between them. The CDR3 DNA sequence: TGTGCCAGCAGGACTACGGTGAATGAAAAACTGTTTTTT. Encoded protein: CASRTTVNEKLFF.

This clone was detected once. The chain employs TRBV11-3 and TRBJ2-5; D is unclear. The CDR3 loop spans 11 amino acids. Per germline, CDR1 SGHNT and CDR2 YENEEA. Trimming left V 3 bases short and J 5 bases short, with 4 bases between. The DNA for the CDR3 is TGTGCCAGCAGCTTTACGGAGACCCAGTACTTC. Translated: CASSFTETQYF.

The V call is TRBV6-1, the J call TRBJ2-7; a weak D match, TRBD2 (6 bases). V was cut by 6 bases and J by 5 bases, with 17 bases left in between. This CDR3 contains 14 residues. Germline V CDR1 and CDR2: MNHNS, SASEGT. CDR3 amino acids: CASRDHGGSNEQYF. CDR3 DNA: TGTGCCAGCAGGGACCACGGAGGGAGCAACGAGCAGTACTTC.

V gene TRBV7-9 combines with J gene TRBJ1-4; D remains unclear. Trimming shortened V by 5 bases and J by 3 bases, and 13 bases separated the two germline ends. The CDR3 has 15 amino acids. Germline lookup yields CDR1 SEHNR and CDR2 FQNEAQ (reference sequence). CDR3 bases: TGTGCCAGCAGCCCCCCCCGGGAGGCTAATGAAAAACTGTTTTTT. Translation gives CASSPPREANEKLFF.

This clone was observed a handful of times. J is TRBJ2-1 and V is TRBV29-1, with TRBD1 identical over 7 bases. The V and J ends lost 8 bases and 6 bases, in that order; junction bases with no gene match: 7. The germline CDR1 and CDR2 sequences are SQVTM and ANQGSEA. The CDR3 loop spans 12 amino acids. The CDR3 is CSLRQGRNEQFF. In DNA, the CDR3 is TGCAGCCTACGACAGGGACGCAATGAGCAGTTCTTC.

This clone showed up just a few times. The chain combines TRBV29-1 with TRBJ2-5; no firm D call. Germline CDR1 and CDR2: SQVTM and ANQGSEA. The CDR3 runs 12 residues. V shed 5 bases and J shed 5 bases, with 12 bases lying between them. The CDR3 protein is CSVTPTGETQYF. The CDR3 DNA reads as TGCAGCGTTACCCCGACCGGGGAGACCCAGTACTTC.

The CDR3 DNA sequence: TGTGCCACCAGCAGAGATTCGGGCAGAGTACAAGAGACCCAGTACTTC. Amino acid sequence: CATSRDSGRVQETQYF. The chain links TRBV15 to TRBJ2-5, with D unresolved. Germline loops: CDR1 LNHNV, CDR2 YYDKDF (reference sequence). The CDR3 totals 16 residues. V shed 0 bases and J shed 2 bases, with 13 bases lying between them.

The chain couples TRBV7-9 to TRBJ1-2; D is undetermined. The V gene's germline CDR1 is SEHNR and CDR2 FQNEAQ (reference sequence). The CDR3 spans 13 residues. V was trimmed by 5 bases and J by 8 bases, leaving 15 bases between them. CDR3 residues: CASSIYGGQGYTF. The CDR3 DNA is TGTGCCAGCAGCATCTACGGCGGCCAGGGCTACACCTTC.

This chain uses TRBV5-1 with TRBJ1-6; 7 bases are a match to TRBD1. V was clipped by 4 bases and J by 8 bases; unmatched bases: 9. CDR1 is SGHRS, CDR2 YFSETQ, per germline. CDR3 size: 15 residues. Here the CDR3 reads CASSQTGDRDSPLHF. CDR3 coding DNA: TGCGCCAGCAGCCAAACAGGGGACCGGGATTCACCCCTCCACTTT.

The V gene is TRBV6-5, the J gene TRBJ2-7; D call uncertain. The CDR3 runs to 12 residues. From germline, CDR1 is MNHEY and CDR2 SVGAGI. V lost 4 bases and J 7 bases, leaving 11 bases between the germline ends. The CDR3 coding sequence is TGTGCCAGCAGTTCTGTCGGTGGAGAGCAGTACTTC. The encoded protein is CASSSVGGEQYF.

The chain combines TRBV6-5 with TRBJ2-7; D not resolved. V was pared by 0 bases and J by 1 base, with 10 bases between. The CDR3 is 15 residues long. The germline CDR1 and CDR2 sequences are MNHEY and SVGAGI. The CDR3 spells CASSYSAGISYEQYF. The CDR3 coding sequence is TGTGCCAGCAGTTACTCAGCAGGCATATCCTACGAGCAGTACTTC.

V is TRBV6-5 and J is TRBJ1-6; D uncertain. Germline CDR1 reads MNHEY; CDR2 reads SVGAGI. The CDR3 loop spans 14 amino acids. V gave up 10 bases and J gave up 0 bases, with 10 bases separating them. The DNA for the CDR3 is TGTGCCACTCGAAAAGGCTCCTATAATTCACCCCTCCACTTT. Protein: CATRKGSYNSPLHF.

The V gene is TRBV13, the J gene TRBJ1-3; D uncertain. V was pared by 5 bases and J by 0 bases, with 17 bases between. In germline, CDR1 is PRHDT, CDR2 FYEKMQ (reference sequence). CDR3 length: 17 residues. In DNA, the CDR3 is TGTGCCAGCAGCCCAAGGATAGGACGCAACTCTGGAAACACCATATATTTT. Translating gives CASSPRIGRNSGNTIYF.

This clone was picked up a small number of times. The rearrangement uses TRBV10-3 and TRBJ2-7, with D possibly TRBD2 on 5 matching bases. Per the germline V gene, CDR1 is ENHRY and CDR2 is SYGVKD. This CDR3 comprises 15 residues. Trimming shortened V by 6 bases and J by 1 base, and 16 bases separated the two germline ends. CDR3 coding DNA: TGTGCCATCAGCCCCCTGGGCCGGGAATCCTACGAGCAGTACTTC. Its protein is CAISPLGRESYEQYF.